This T cell receptor (beta chain) was obtained from a study of blood T cell repertoires in COVID-19. As for the study in general: Sources were T cells, B-cell-depleted T cells, or PBMCs; the material itself was cDNA or gDNA.

Enrollment of patients from Seattle took place during active infection, with longitudinal follow-up. Authors' methods: Estimated nucleated cell counts came from reference gene primer amplification. Here immunoSEQ multiplex PCR was the method, and the copy in TCRdb shows in-frame clones only, minus some. Clone size and V and J calls were adopted from that table, with D and trimming inferred from the DNA. The sample carries hundreds of thousands of clones, more than 85% recorded once. V dropped 0 bases and J dropped 8; count of bases not matched to a gene: 11. Per the germline V gene, CDR1 is SGDLS and CDR2 is YYNGEE. CDR3 length: 16 amino acids.

This sequence joins TRBV9 and TRBJ2-1; 7 bases align to TRBD2. Input material: peripheral blood. This TCR came from a man in his sixties with COVID-19, enrolled during active disease. The CDR3 reads CASSVGVSGVGHEQFF. CDR3 bases: TGTGCCAGCAGCGTAGGGGTCAGCGGGGTGGGGCATGAGCAGTTCTTC.